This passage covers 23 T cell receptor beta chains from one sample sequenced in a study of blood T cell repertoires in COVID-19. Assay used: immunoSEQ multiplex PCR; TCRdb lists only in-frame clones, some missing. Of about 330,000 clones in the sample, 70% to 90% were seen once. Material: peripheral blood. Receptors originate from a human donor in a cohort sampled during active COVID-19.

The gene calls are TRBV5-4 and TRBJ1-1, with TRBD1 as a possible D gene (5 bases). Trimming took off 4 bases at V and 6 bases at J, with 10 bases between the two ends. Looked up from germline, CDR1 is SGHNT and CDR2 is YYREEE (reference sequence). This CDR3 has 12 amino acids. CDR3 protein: CASSAGLSEAFF. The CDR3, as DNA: TGTGCCAGCAGCGCGGGACTCTCTGAAGCTTTCTTT.

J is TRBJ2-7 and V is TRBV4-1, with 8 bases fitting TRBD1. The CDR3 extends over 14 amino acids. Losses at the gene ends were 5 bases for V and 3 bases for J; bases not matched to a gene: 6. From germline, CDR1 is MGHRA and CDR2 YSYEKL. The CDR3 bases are TGCGCCAGCAGCATGCGGACAGGGAACTACGAGCAGTACTTC. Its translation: CASSMRTGNYEQYF.

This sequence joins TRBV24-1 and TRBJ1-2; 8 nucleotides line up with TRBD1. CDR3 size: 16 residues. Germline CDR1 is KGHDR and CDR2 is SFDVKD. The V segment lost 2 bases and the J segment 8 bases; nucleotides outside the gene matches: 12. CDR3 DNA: TGTGCCACCAGTGATTCCAGAATAGGACAGGGAGGAGGCTACACCTTC. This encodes CATSDSRIGQGGGYTF.

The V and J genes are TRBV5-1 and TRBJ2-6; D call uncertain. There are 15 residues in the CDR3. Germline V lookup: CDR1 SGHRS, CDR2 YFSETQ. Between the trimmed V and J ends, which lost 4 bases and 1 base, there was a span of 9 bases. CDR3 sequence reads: CASSPPGSGANVLTF. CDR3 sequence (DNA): TGCGCCAGCAGCCCGCCCGGGTCTGGGGCCAACGTCCTGACTTTC.

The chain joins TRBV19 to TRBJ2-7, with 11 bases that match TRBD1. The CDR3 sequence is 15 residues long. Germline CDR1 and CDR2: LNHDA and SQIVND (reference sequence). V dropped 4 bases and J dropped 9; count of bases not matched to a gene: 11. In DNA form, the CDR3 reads TGTGCCAGTAGTACGGCGGGGACAGGGGGAGCTGGGCAGTACTTC. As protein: CASSTAGTGGAGQYF.

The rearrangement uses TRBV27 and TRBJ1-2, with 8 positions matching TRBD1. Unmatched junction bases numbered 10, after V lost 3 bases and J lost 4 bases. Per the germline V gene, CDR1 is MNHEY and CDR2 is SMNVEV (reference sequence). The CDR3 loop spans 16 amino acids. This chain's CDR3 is CASSFQPTGGSYGYTF. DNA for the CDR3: TGTGCCAGCAGTTTTCAACCCACAGGGGGATCCTATGGCTACACCTTC.

CDR3 sequence (DNA): TGCGCCAGCAGCTCGCAGGGGGCTGCTGGAAACACCATATATTTT. Protein product: CASSSQGAAGNTIYF. The chain uses TRBV5-1 and TRBJ1-3, with 8 bases fitting TRBD1. The J segment lost 2 bases and the V segment lost 3 bases, leaving 4 bases of the junction unmatched. Germline V gene lookup returns CDR1 SGHRS and CDR2 YFSETQ. This CDR3 spans 15 amino acids.

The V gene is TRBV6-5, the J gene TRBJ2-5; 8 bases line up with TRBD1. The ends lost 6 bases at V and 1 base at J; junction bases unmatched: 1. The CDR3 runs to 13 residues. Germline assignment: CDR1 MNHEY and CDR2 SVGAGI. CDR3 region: CASRTGGQETQYF. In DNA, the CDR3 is TGTGCCAGCAGAACAGGGGGCCAAGAGACCCAGTACTTC.

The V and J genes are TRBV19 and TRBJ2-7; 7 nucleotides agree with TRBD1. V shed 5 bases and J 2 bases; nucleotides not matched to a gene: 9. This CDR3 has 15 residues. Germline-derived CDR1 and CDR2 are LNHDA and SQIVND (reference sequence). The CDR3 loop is CASSQTGALPYEQYF. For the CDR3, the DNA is TGTGCCAGTAGTCAAACAGGGGCCCTCCCCTACGAGCAGTACTTC.

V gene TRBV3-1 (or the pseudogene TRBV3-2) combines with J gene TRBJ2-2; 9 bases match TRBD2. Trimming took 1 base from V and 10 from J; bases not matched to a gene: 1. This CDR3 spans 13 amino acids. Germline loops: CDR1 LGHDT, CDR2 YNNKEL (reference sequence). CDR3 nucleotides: TGTGCCAGCAGCCAAGCTAGCGGGGAGGAGCTGTTTTTT. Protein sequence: CASSQASGEELFF.

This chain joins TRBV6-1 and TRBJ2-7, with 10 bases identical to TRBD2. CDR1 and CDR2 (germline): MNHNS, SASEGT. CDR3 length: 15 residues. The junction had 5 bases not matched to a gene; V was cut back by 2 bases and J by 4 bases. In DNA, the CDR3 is TGTGCCAGCAGTGAAAGTACTAGCGGGGCTTACGAGCAGTACTTC. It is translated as CASSESTSGAYEQYF.

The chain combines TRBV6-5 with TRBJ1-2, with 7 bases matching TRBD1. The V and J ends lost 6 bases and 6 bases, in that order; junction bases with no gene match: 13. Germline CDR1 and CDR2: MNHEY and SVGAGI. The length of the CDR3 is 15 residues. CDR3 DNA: TGTGCCAGCAGCCATGAAGGGGGCCCCCGCGATGGCTACACCTTC. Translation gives CASSHEGGPRDGYTF.

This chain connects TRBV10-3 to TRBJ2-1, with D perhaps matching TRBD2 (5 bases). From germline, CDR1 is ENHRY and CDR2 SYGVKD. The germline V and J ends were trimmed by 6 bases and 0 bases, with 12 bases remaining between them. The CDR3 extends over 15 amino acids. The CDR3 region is CAIRGARNSYNEQFF. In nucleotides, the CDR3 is TGTGCCATCAGGGGAGCCCGAAACTCCTACAATGAGCAGTTCTTC.

The DNA of the CDR3 is TGTGCCAGCAGACAAAAGGGGCCGGAAGCTTTCTTT. Translated: CASRQKGPEAFF. The chain links TRBV6-1 to TRBJ1-1, with TRBD1 as a possible D gene (5 bases). Germline CDR1 reads MNHNS; CDR2 reads SASEGT. The V end was cut by 6 bases, the J end by 8 bases, with 13 bases between. This CDR3 comprises 12 residues.

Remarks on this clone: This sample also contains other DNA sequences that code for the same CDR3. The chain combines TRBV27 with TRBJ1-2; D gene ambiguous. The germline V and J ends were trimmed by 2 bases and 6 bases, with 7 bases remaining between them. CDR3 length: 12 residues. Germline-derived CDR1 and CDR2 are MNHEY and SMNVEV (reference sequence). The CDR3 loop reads CASSLRGDGYTF. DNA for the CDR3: TGTGCCAGCAGTTTACGAGGTGATGGCTACACCTTC.

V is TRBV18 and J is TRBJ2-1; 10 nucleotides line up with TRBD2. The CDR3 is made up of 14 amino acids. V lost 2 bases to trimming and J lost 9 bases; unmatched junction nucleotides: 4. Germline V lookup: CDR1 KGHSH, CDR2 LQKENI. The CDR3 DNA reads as TGTGCCAGCTCACCAACTAGCGGGGAGGCTGAGCAGTTCTTC. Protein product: CASSPTSGEAEQFF.

For the CDR3, the DNA is TGTGCCAGCAGCTTACTTGGACAGGCTGGCACTGAAGCTTTCTTT. This sequence encodes CASSLLGQAGTEAFF. The V and J genes are TRBV7-3 and TRBJ1-1, with TRBD1 matching 7 bases. The CDR3 has 15 residues. The J segment lost 4 bases and the V segment lost 2 bases, leaving 7 bases of the junction unmatched. The V gene's germline CDR1 is SGHTA and CDR2 FQGTGA.

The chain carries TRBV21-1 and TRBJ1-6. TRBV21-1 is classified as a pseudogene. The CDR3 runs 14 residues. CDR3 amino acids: CASSKSEGNSPLHF. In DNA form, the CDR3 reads TGTGCCAGCAGCAAAAGCGAAGGAAATTCACCCCTCCACTTT.

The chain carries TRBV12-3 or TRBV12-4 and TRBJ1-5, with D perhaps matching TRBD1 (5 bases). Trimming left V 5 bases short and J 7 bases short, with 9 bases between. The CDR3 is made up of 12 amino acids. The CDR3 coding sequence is TGTGCCAGCAGTCCTGACAGACAGCCCCAGCATTTT. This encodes CASSPDRQPQHF.

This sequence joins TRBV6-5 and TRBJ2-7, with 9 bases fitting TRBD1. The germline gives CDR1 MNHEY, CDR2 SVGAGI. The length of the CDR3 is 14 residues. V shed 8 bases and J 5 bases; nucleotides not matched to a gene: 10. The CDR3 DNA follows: TGTGCCAGCCACGGGGACAGGGCTTCCAACGAGCAGTACTTC. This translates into CASHGDRASNEQYF.

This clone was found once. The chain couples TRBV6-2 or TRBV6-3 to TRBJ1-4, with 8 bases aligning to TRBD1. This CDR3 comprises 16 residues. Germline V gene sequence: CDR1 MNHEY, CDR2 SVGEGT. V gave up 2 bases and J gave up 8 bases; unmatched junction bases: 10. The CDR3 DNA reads TGTGCCAGCAGTTACCCTAACAGGGGGTTAAAGGAAAAACTGTTTTTT. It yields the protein CASSYPNRGLKEKLFF.

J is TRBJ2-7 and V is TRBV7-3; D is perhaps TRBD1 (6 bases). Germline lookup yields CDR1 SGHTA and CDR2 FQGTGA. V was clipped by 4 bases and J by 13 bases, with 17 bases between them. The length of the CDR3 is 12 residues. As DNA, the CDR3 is TGTGCCAGCAGCTCGTCCGGGACACGAATTTACTTC. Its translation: CASSSSGTRIYF.

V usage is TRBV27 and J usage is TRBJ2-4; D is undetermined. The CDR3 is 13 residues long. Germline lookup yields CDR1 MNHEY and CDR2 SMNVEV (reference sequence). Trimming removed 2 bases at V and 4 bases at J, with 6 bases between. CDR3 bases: TGTGCCAGCAGTTTACCCGAGAAAAACATTCAGTACTTC. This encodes CASSLPEKNIQYF.